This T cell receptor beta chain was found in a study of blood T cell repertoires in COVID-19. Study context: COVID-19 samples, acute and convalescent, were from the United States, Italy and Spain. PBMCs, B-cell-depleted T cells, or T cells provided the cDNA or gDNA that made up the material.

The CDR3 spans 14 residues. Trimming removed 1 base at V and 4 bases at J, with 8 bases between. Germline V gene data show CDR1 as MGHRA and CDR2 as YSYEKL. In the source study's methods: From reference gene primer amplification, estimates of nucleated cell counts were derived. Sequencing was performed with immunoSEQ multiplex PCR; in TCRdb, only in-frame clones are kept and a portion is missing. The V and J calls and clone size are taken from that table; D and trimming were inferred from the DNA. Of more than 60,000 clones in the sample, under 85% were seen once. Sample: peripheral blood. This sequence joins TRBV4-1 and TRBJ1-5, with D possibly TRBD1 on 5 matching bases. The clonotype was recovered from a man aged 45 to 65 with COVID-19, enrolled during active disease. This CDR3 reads CASSQATENQPQHF. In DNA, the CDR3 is TGCGCCAGCAGCCAAGCGACAGAAAATCAGCCCCAGCATTTT.